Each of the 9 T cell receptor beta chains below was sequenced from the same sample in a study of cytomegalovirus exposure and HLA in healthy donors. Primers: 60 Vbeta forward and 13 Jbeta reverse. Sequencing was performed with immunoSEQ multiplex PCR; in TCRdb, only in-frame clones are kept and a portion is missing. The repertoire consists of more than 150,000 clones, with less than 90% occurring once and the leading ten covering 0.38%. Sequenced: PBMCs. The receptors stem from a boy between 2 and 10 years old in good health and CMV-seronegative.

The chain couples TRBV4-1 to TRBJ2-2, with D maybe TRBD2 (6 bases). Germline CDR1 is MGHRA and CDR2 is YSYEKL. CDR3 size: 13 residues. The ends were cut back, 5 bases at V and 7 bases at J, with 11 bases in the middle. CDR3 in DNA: TGCGCCAGCAGCGGGGGGTGGGTCGGGGAGCTGTTTTTT. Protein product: CASSGGWVGELFF.

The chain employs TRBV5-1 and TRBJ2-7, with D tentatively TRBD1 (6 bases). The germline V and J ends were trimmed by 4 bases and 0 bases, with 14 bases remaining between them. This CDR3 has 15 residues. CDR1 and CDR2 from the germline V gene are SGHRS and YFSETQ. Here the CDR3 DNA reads TGCGCCAGCAGCGCTCAGAGGGGGACCTCCTACGAGCAGTACTTC. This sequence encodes CASSAQRGTSYEQYF.

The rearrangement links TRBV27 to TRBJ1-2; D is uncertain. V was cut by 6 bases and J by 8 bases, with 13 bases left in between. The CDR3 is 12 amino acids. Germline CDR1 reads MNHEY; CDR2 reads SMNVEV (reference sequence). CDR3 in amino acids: CASRVSGEGYTF. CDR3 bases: TGTGCCAGCAGGGTGTCCGGGGAAGGCTACACCTTC.

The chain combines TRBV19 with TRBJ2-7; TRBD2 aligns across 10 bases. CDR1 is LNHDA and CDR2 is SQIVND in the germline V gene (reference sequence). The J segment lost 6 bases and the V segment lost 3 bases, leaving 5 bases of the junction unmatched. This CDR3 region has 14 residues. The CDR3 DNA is TGTGCCAGTAGTATGGGACTAGCGCCCAGCGAGCAGTACTTC. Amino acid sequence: CASSMGLAPSEQYF.

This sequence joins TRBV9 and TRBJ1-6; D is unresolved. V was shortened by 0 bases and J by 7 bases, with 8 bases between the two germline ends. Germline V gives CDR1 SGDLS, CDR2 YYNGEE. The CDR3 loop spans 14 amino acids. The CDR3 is CASSVDPRNSPLHF. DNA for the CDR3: TGTGCCAGCAGCGTAGATCCGAGGAATTCACCCCTCCACTTT. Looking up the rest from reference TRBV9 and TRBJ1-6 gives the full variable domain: DSGVTQTPKHLITATGQRVTLRCSPRSGDLSVYWYQQSLDQGLQFLIQYYNGEERAKGNILERFSAQQFPDLHSELNLSSLELGDSALYFCASSVDPRNSPLHFGNGTRLTVT.

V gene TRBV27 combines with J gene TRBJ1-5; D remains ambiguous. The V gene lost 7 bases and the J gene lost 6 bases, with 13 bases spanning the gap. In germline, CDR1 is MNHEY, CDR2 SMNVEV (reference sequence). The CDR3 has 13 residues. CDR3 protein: CASTPDLGQPQHF. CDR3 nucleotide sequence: TGTGCCAGCACCCCGGACTTAGGTCAGCCCCAGCATTTT.

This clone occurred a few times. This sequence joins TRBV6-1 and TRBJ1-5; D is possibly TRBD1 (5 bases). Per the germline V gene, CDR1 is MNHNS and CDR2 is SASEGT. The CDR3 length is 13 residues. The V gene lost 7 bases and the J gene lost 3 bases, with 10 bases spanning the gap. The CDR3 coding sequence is TGTGCCAGCACCAGGGCTCCCAATCAGCCCCAGCATTTT. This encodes CASTRAPNQPQHF.

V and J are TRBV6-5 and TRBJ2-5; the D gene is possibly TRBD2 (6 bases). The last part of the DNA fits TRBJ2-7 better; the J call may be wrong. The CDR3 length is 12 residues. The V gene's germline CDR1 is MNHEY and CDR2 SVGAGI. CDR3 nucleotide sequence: TGTGCCGGGACTCAGAGCTCCTACGAGCAGTACTTC. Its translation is CAGTQSSYEQYF.

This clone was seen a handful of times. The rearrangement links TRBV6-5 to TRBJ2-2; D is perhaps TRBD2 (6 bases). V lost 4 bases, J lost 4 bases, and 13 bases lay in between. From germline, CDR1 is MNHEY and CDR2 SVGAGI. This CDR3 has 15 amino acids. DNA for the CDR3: TGTGCCAGCAGTTGGGGCGGGACGGGCACCGGGGAGCTGTTTTTT. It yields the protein CASSWGGTGTGELFF.